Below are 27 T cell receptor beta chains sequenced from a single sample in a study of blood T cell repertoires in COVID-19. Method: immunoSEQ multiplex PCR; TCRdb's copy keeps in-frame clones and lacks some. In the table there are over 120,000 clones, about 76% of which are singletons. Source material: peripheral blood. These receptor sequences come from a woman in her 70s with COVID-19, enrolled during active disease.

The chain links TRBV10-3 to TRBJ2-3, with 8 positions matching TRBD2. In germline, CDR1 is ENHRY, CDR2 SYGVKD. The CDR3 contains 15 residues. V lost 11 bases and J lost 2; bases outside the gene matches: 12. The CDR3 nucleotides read TGTGCCTCACAATTAGGCGGGGGGAACACAGATACGCAGTATTTT. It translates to CASQLGGGNTDTQYF.

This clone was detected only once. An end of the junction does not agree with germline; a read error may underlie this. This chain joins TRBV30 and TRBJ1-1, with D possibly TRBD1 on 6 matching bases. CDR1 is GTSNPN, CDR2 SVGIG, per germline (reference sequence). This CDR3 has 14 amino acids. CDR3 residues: CAWRQPAGAPRLVF. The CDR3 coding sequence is TGTGCCTGGAGACAACCCGCAGGGGCCCCTCGATTAGTCTTT.

The CDR3 is CASSLGGGANTGELFF. CDR3 sequence (DNA): TGTGCCAGCAGCTTAGGCGGGGGGGCCAATACCGGGGAGCTGTTTTTT. The V call is TRBV11-2, the J call TRBJ2-2; TRBD2 agrees at 9 bases. The CDR3 runs to 16 residues. The germline V gene encodes CDR1 SGHAT and CDR2 FQNNGV. With 1 base clipped from V and 5 bases from J, the junction kept 5 bases outside the gene matches.

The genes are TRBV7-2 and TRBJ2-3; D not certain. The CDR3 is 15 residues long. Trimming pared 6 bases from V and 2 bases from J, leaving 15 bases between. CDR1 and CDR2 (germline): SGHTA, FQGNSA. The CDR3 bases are TGTGCCAGCAGTCCTAACCCCGGGTACACAGATACGCAGTATTTT. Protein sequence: CASSPNPGYTDTQYF. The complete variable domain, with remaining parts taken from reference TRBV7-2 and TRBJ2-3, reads GAGVSQSPSNKVTEKGKDVELRCDPISGHTALYWYRQSLGQGLEFLIYFQGNSAPDKSGLPSDRFSAERTGGSVSTLTIQRTQQEDSAVYLCASSPNPGYTDTQYFGPGTRLTVL.

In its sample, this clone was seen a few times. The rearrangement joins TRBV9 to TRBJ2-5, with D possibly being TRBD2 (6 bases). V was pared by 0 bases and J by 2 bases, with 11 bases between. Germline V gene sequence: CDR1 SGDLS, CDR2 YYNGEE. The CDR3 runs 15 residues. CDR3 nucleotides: TGTGCCAGCAGCGTAGCGGGGAGGCCGCAAGAGACCCAGTACTTC. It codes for CASSVAGRPQETQYF. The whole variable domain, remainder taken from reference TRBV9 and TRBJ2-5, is DSGVTQTPKHLITATGQRVTLRCSPRSGDLSVYWYQQSLDQGLQFLIQYYNGEERAKGNILERFSAQQFPDLHSELNLSSLELGDSALYFCASSVAGRPQETQYFGPGTRLLVL.

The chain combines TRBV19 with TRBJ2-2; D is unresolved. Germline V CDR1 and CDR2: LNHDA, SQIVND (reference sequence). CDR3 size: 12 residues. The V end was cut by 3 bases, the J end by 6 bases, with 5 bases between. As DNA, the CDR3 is TGTGCCAGTAGTATCCTCTCCGGGGAGCTGTTTTTT. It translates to CASSILSGELFF.

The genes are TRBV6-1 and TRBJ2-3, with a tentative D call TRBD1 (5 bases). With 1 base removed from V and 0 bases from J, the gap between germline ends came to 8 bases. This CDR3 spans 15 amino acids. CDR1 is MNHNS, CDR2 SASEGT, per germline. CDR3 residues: CASSEGTGSTDTQYF. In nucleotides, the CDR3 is TGTGCCAGCAGTGAAGGAACAGGTAGCACAGATACGCAGTATTTT.

CDR3 sequence reads: CASSPGEGQGTYNEQFF. The DNA for the CDR3 is TGTGCCAGCAGCCCAGGAGAGGGACAGGGGACCTACAATGAGCAGTTCTTC. This sequence joins TRBV11-3 and TRBJ2-1, with TRBD1 matching over 10 bases. CDR1 is SGHNT and CDR2 is YENEEA in the germline V gene. This CDR3 contains 17 residues. V lost 5 bases to trimming and J lost 2 bases; unmatched junction nucleotides: 9. The full variable domain, its missing parts supplied by reference TRBV11-3 and TRBJ2-1, is EAGVVQSPRYKIIEKKQPVAFWCNPISGHNTLYWYLQNLGQGPELLIRYENEEAVDDSQLPKDRFSAERLKGVDSTLKIQPAELGDSAVYLCASSPGEGQGTYNEQFFGPGTRLTVL.

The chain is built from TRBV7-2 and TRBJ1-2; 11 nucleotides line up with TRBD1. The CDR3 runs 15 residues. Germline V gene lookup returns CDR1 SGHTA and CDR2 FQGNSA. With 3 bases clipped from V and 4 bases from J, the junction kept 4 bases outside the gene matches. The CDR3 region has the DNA TGTGCCAGCAGCTTTGGACAGGGGGCCCCCTATGGCTACACCTTC. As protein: CASSFGQGAPYGYTF.

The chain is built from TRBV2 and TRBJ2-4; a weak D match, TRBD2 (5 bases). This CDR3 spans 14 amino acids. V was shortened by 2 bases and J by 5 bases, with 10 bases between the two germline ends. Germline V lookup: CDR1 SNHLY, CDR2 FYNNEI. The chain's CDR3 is CASSELAVENIQYF. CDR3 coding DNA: TGTGCCAGCAGTGAACTAGCTGTTGAAAACATTCAGTACTTC.

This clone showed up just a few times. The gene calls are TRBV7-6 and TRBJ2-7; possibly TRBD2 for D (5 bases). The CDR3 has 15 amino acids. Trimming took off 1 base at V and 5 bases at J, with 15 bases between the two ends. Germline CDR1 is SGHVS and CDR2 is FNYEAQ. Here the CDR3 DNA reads TGTGCCAGCAGCTTAGGTGGAGGCGGTGGCCACGAGCAGTACTTC. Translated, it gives CASSLGGGGGHEQYF.

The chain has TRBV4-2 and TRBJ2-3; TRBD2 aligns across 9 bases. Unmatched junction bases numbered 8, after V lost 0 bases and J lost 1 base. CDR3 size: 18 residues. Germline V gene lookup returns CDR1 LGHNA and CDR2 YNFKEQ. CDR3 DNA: TGTGCCAGCAGCCAAGAGCCCAATTTAGCGGGGGGCACAGATACGCAGTATTTT. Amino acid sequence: CASSQEPNLAGGTDTQYF.

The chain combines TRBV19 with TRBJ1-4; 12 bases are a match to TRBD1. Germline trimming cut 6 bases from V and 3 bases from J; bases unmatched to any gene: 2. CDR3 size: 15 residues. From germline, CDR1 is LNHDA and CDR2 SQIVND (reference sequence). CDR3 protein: CASRGQGAPNEKLFF. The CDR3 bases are TGTGCCAGTAGGGGACAGGGGGCCCCTAATGAAAAACTGTTTTTT.

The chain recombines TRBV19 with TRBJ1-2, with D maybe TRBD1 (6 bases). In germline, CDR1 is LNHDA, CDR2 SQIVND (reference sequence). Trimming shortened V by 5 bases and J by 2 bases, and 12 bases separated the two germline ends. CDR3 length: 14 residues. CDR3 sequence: CASSRTAENYGYTF. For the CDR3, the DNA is TGTGCCAGTAGTCGGACAGCTGAAAACTATGGCTACACCTTC.

For the CDR3, the DNA is TGTGCCTGGACCTCGGGGACAGATAACTACAATGAGCAGTTCTTC. It translates to CAWTSGTDNYNEQFF. The rearrangement joins TRBV30 to TRBJ2-1, with 7 bases identical to TRBD1. Per germline, CDR1 GTSNPN and CDR2 SVGIG (reference sequence). CDR3 length: 15 amino acids. V shed 4 bases, J shed 3 bases, and the junction held 9 bases outside the gene matches. The full variable domain, completed using reference TRBV30 and TRBJ2-1, is SQTIHQWPATLVQPVGSPLSLECTVEGTSNPNLYWYRQAAGRGLQLLFYSVGIGQISSEVPQNLSASRPQDRQFILSSKKLLLSDSGFYLCAWTSGTDNYNEQFFGPGTRLTVL.

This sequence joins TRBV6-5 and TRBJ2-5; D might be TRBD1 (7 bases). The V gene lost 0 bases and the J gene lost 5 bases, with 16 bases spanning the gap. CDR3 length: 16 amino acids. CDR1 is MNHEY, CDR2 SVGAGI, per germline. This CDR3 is CASSYSRGAGMETQYF. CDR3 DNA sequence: TGTGCCAGCAGTTACTCCAGGGGGGCCGGAATGGAGACCCAGTACTTC.

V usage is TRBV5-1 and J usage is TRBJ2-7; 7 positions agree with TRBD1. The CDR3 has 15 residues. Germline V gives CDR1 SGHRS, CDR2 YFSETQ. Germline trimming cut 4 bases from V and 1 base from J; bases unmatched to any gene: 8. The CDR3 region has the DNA TGCGCCAGCAGCCCCTCTAGGGACAGATCCTACGAGCAGTACTTC. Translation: CASSPSRDRSYEQYF. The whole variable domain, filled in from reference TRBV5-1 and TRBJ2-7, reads KAGVTQTPRYLIKTRGQQVTLSCSPISGHRSVSWYQQTPGQGLQFLFEYFSETQRNKGNFPGRFSGRQFSNSRSEMNVSTLELGDSALYLCASSPSRDRSYEQYFGPGTRLTVT.

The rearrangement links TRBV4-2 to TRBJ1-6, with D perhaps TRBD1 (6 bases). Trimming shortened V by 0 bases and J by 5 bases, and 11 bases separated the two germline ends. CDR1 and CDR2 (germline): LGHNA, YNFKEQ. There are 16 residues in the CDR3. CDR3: CASSQDMGQNNSPLHF. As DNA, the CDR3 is TGTGCCAGCAGCCAAGATATGGGACAAAATAATTCACCCCTCCACTTT.

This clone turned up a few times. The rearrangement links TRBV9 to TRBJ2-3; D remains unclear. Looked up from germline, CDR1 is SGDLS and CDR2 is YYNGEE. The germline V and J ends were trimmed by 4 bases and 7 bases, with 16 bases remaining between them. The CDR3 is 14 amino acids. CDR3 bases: TGTGCCAGCAGCTTGACGGAAGAGGAGTATACGCAGTATTTT. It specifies CASSLTEEEYTQYF. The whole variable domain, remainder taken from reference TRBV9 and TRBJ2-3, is DSGVTQTPKHLITATGQRVTLRCSPRSGDLSVYWYQQSLDQGLQFLIQYYNGEERAKGNILERFSAQQFPDLHSELNLSSLELGDSALYFCASSLTEEEYTQYFGPGTRLTVL.

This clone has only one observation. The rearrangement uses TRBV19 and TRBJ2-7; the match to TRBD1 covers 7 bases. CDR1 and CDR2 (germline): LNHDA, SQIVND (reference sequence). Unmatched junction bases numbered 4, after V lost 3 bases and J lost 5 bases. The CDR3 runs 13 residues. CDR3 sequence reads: CASSILGGNEQYF. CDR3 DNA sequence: TGTGCCAGTAGTATTTTAGGGGGCAACGAGCAGTACTTC.

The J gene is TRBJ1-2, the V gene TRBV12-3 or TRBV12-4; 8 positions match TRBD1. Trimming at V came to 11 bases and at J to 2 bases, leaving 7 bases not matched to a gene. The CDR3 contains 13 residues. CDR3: CAGGTGPNYGYTF. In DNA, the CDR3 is TGTGCCGGAGGGACAGGCCCGAACTATGGCTACACCTTC.

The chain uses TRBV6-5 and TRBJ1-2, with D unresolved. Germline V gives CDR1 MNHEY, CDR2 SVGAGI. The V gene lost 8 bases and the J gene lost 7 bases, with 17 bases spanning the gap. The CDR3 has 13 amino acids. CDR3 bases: TGTGCCAGCGGAATTGGAGGGTTCGGTGGCTACACCTTC. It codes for CASGIGGFGGYTF.

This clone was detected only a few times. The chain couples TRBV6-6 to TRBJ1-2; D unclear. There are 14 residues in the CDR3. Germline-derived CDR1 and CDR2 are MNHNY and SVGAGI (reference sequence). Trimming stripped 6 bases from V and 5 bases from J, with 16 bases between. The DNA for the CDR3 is TGTGCCAGCAGCTACGGGCGTCAAGAGTATGGCTACACCTTC. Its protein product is CASSYGRQEYGYTF.

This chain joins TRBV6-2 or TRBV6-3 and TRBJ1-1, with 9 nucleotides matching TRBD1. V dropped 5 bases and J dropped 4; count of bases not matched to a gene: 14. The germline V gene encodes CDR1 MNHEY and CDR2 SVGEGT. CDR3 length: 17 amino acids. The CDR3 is CASSNPRAGQGVTEAFF. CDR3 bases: TGTGCCAGCAGTAACCCTAGAGCGGGACAGGGAGTCACTGAAGCTTTCTTT.

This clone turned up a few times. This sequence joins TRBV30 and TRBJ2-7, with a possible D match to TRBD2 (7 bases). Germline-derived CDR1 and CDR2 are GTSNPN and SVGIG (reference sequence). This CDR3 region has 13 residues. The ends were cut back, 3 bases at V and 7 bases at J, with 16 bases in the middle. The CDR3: CAWRGTGGSEQYF. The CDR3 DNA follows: TGTGCCTGGAGGGGGACGGGGGGCAGTGAGCAGTACTTC.

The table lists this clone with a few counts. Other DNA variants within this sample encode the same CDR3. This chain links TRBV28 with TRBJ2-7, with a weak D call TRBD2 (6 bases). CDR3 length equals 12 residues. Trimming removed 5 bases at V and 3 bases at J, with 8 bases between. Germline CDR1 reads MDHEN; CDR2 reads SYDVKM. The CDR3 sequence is CASSRGYYEQYF. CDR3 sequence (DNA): TGTGCCAGCAGTCGGGGGTACTACGAGCAGTACTTC. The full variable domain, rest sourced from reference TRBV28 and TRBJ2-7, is DVKVTQSSRYLVKRTGEKVFLECVQDMDHENMFWYRQDPGLGLRLIYFSYDVKMKEKGDIPEGYSVSREKKERFSLILESASTNQTSMYLCASSRGYYEQYFGPGTRLTVT.

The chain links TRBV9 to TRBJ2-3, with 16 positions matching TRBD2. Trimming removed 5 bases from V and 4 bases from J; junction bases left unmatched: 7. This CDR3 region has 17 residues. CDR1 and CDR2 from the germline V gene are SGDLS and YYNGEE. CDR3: CASSKGLAGGMSDTQYF. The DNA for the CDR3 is TGTGCCAGCAGTAAGGGACTAGCGGGGGGGATGTCAGATACGCAGTATTTT.